This T cell receptor (beta chain) was sequenced for a study of T-cell reconstitution after alpha-beta-depleted transplantation in children (dated by TCRdb to about 2016). Looking at the study overall: T-cell immune reconstitution after TCRalphabeta/CD19-depleted allogeneic hematopoietic cell transplantation in children was quantitatively tracked in the study by means of TCR repertoire profiling.

This clonotype was observed a handful of times. Its antigen target is currently unknown. There are no base qualities to consult, and no much larger clone falls within one base. Library generation was performed with PCR. The run used an Illumina HiSeq 2500. TCR libraries were prepared with molecular barcoding, using unique molecular identifiers to normalize TCRbeta repertoire quantification. The public reads were quality trimmed at Q25 with fastp and then assembled into clones with MiXCR by TCRdb, keeping productive beta chains. CDR3 protein sequences are deduplicated, and each keeps its most common genes and DNA. Counted in this sample were some 550,000 distinct CDR3 sequences; approximately 20% of them appeared once. Of the sample, 3.3% is held by the ten largest clones. Trimming removed 5 bases from V and 0 bases from J, leaving 8 bases between the germline ends. According to the germline V gene (reference sequence), CDR1 reads SEHNR and CDR2 reads FQNEAQ. Taken from cysteine to phenylalanine, the CDR3 has 14 residues. CDR3 DNA only is kept here, 42 bases in frame from base 1.

The sequencing used PBMCs from the stem cell graft donor, collected from the stem cell graft. This chain is built from TRBV7-9 and TRBJ2-4; the D gene lacks a confident call. The clonotype originates from a human donor who donated a stem cell graft to a child with acute lymphoblastic leukemia. DNA sequence: TGTGCCAGCAGCCCTCGTCGAGCCAAAAACATTCAGTACTTC. It translates to CASSPRRAKNIQYF.